These 22 T cell receptor beta chains share one sample of origin, sequenced in a study of blood T cell repertoires in COVID-19. This table comes from immunoSEQ multiplex PCR, and its TCRdb copy is limited to in-frame clones, with some not included. In the table there are tens of thousands of clones, around nine tenths of which are singletons. The specimen sequenced was peripheral blood. The receptor source for this set is a man aged 55-75 years with acute or convalescent COVID-19.

The rearrangement links TRBV30 to TRBJ1-4, with a tentative D call TRBD1 (6 bases). This CDR3 is built from 15 residues. Germline assignment: CDR1 GTSNPN and CDR2 SVGIG (reference sequence). V lost 4 bases to trimming and J lost 4 bases, with 16 bases between them. As DNA, the CDR3 is TGTGCCTGGAAACACACAGGGTCCCTTAATGAAAAACTGTTTTTT. It codes for CAWKHTGSLNEKLFF.

This clone has ten or more counts. This sequence joins TRBV10-3 and TRBJ2-3; D unclear. Per germline, CDR1 ENHRY and CDR2 SYGVKD. Trimming left V 4 bases short and J 6 bases short, with 14 bases between. The length of the CDR3 is 14 residues. The CDR3 spells CAISGETPLDTQYF. CDR3 nucleotide sequence: TGTGCCATCAGTGGTGAGACTCCTCTGGATACGCAGTATTTT.

The V call is TRBV11-2, the J call TRBJ2-5, with 7 nucleotides matching TRBD1. Unmatched junction bases numbered 8, after V lost 7 bases and J lost 6 bases. The CDR3 is 13 residues long. Per germline, CDR1 SGHAT and CDR2 FQNNGV. CDR3 DNA sequence: TGTGCCAGCACCCTGGCAGGGGGAAAGACCCAGTACTTC. This translates into CASTLAGGKTQYF. Based on the CDR3 plus reference TRBV11-2 and TRBJ2-5, the full variable domain is EAGVAQSPRYKIIEKRQSVAFWCNPISGHATLYWYQQILGQGPKLLIQFQNNGVVDDSQLPKDRFSAERLKGVDSTLKIQPAKLEDSAVYLCASTLAGGKTQYFGPGTRLLVL.

The V gene is TRBV28, the J gene TRBJ1-1; the D gene is possibly TRBD1 (6 bases). Germline lookup yields CDR1 MDHEN and CDR2 SYDVKM. V was pared by 8 bases and J by 10 bases, with 17 bases between. The CDR3 spans 12 residues. The CDR3 region has the DNA TGTGCCAGCCAAACCCCGGGACAAACAGCTTTCTTT. Amino acids: CASQTPGQTAFF.

The chain carries TRBV7-8 and TRBJ1-1, with D perhaps matching TRBD1 (5 bases). CDR3 size: 14 residues. V was trimmed by 3 bases and J by 5 bases, leaving 13 bases between them. The V gene's germline CDR1 is SGHVS and CDR2 FQNEAQ. CDR3 nucleotides: TGTGCCAGCAGCTTCGGGGGGGAAGGGACTGAAGCTTTCTTT. Its protein product is CASSFGGEGTEAFF.

The V gene is TRBV7-6, the J gene TRBJ2-2, with 9 bases that match TRBD2. The CDR3 extends over 17 amino acids. Trimming removed 1 base from V and 6 bases from J; junction bases left unmatched: 9. Germline V gene lookup returns CDR1 SGHVS and CDR2 FNYEAQ. The CDR3 spells CASSLVAGGPSPGELFF. DNA of the CDR3: TGTGCCAGCAGCTTAGTGGCGGGGGGGCCTTCTCCCGGGGAGCTGTTTTTT.

This clone was seen a handful of times. The V and J genes are TRBV6-5 and TRBJ1-3; D uncertain. Germline-derived CDR1 and CDR2 are MNHEY and SVGAGI. The CDR3 loop spans 12 amino acids. Trimming stripped 7 bases from V and 1 base from J, with 5 bases between. CDR3 bases: TGTGCCAGCACATCATCTGGAAACACCATATATTTT. Translated: CASTSSGNTIYF.

V usage is TRBV11-2 and J usage is TRBJ2-3, with D unclear. Trimming stripped 2 bases from V and 1 base from J, with 10 bases between. The CDR3 contains 15 residues. In germline, CDR1 is SGHAT, CDR2 FQNNGV. The CDR3: CASSLSGYGTDTQYF. CDR3 nucleotides: TGTGCCAGCAGCTTATCCGGGTACGGCACAGATACGCAGTATTTT.

The rearrangement links TRBV7-2 to TRBJ1-6; D is undetermined. CDR3 length equals 13 residues. V was shortened by 4 bases and J by 7 bases, with 8 bases between the two germline ends. Germline CDR1 is SGHTA and CDR2 is FQGNSA. In nucleotides, the CDR3 is TGTGCCAGCAGCTCTAATTTCAATTCACCCCTCCACTTT. The encoded protein is CASSSNFNSPLHF.

The chain recombines TRBV20-1 with TRBJ2-7; 9 bases are a match to TRBD1. The CDR3 consists of 16 residues. The germline gives CDR1 DFQATT, CDR2 SNEGSKA (reference sequence). Losses at the gene ends were 3 bases for V and 5 bases for J; bases not matched to a gene: 14. DNA for the CDR3: TGCAGTGCTAGTTCCGGGACAGGGAAGGGGGTTGACGAGCAGTACTTC. Protein product: CSASSGTGKGVDEQYF.

This chain links TRBV30 with TRBJ1-2; TRBD1 matches at 9 bases. Trimming at V came to 2 bases and at J to 4 bases, leaving 8 bases not matched to a gene. Germline-derived CDR1 and CDR2 are GTSNPN and SVGIG (reference sequence). The length of the CDR3 is 15 residues. CDR3 sequence reads: CAWSFTGTGTYGYTF. The CDR3 region has the DNA TGTGCCTGGAGTTTTACCGGGACAGGGACCTATGGCTACACCTTC.

Comments on this clone: Other DNA sequences from this sample encode an identical CDR3 as well. The rearrangement links TRBV18 to TRBJ2-1; 14 bases align to TRBD2. Trimming at V came to 3 bases and at J to 8 bases, leaving 0 bases not matched to a gene. The CDR3 sequence is 14 residues long. Germline V gene data show CDR1 as KGHSH and CDR2 as LQKENI. The CDR3 DNA sequence: TGTGCCAGCTCACCGGGACTAGCGGGAGATGAGCAGTTCTTC. As protein: CASSPGLAGDEQFF.

The chain is built from TRBV27 and TRBJ1-2, with TRBD1 identical over 8 bases. The CDR3 contains 17 residues. CDR1 and CDR2 (germline): MNHEY, SMNVEV (reference sequence). The junction had 15 bases not matched to a gene; V was cut back by 5 bases and J by 4 bases. The CDR3 DNA is TGTGCCAGCAGTCCACAAGAAGTCAGGGGGCGCGGCTATGGCTACACCTTC. It codes for CASSPQEVRGRGYGYTF.

The chain is built from TRBV7-8 and TRBJ2-7, with 11 bases lining up with TRBD2. Germline CDR1 is SGHVS and CDR2 is FQNEAQ. This CDR3 region has 16 residues. With V trimmed by 6 bases and J by 4 bases, 11 bases remained unmatched. This chain's CDR3 is CASSPPGTSGSYEQYF. The CDR3 region has the DNA TGTGCCAGCAGTCCGCCCGGGACTAGCGGCAGTTACGAGCAGTACTTC.

The gene calls are TRBV18 and TRBJ1-1, with D perhaps matching TRBD1 (6 bases). The CDR3 is 15 residues long. Germline V gene sequence: CDR1 KGHSH, CDR2 LQKENI. The V end lost 5 bases, the J end lost 7 bases, and 20 bases lay between the germline ends. The CDR3 DNA follows: TGTGCCAGCTCAATTCGGACAGAGAAAACGGGTGAAGCTTTCTTT. It codes for CASSIRTEKTGEAFF.

This clone was observed a single time. V gene TRBV19 combines with J gene TRBJ2-1; 12 nucleotides align to TRBD2. J lost 5 bases, V lost 9 bases, and 5 bases had no gene match. The CDR3 contains 14 residues. Germline loops: CDR1 LNHDA, CDR2 SQIVND (reference sequence). CDR3: CASRLAGANNEQFF. The CDR3 nucleotides are TGTGCCAGCAGACTAGCGGGGGCAAACAATGAGCAGTTCTTC.

Only a few counts were recorded for this clone. Lacking the conserved final phenylalanine or tryptophan, this CDR3 likely reflects a read error. It is unclear where the CDR3 begins or ends on the DNA, so no DNA is shown, and the CDR3 is as TCRdb lists it. V and J are TRBV7-9 and TRBJ1-5; the D call of TRBD1 is as the table states it, not checked on the DNA. Germline V CDR1 and CDR2: SEHNR, FQNEAQ (reference sequence). The CDR3 is 13 residues long, ends included. The CDR3 sequence: CASSTRDISSKFR.

V usage is TRBV18 and J usage is TRBJ1-5, with 8 bases identical to TRBD1. Trimming at V came to 5 bases and at J to 5 bases, leaving 5 bases not matched to a gene. Germline values: CDR1 KGHSH, CDR2 LQKENI. There are 14 residues in the CDR3. CDR3 coding DNA: TGTGCCAGCTCAAACGGACAGGGATATCAGCCCCAGCATTTT. Protein product: CASSNGQGYQPQHF.

This clone was counted once. The chain is built from TRBV5-1 and TRBJ2-5; 12 nucleotides align to TRBD2. CDR3 length equals 15 residues. V shed 3 bases and J 7 bases; nucleotides not matched to a gene: 7. The germline CDR1 and CDR2 sequences are SGHRS and YFSETQ. DNA for the CDR3: TGCGCCAGCAGCTCTAGACTAGCGGGAGAGGGGACCCAGTACTTC. Translating it yields CASSSRLAGEGTQYF.

This sequence joins TRBV5-1 and TRBJ1-1; TRBD1 agrees at 8 bases. CDR1 is SGHRS, CDR2 YFSETQ, per germline. The CDR3 covers 13 residues. Trimming at V came to 5 bases and at J to 6 bases, leaving 6 bases not matched to a gene. CDR3 in DNA: TGCGCCAGCAGACCGACAGGGGTTTCTGAAGCTTTCTTT. It encodes CASRPTGVSEAFF.

The chain recombines TRBV2 with TRBJ1-2, with unresolved D. V was cut by 8 bases and J by 6 bases, with 13 bases left in between. This CDR3 is built from 12 residues. The germline V gene has CDR1 SNHLY and CDR2 FYNNEI. The DNA for the CDR3 is TGTGCCAGCGCGCGGGCCGTGAATGGCTACACCTTC. It is translated as CASARAVNGYTF.

The V and J genes are TRBV6-2 or TRBV6-3 and TRBJ2-7; D unresolved. The V end lost 4 bases, the J end lost 7 bases, and 8 bases lay between the germline ends. Germline lookup yields CDR1 MNHEY and CDR2 SVGEGT. The CDR3 spans 11 residues. The CDR3 region has the DNA TGTGCCAGCAGTTCCCCCCGGGAGCAGTACTTC. Protein: CASSSPREQYF.